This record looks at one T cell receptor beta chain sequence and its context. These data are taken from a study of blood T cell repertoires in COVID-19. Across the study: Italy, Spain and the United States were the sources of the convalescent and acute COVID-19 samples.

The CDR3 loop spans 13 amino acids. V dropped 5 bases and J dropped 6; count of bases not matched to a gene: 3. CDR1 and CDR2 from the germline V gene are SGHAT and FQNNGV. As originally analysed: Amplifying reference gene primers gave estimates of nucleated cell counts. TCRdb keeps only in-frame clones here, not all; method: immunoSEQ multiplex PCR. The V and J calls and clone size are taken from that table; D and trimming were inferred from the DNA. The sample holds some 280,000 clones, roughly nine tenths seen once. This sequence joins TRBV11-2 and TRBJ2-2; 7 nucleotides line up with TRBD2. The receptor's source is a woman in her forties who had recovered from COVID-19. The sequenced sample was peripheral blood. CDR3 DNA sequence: TGTGCCAGCAGCCGCGGACTAGCCGGGGAGCTGTTTTTT. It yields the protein CASSRGLAGELFF.